The rows below give T cell receptor beta chains drawn from one sample of a study of vaccination and CD4 T cells after COVID-19. TCRdb reanalysed the PCR reads using MiXCR and keeps one entry per CDR3 protein. This sample has under 20,000 distinct CDR3 sequences, with about 51% found just once. No antigen has been assigned to these receptors. Sequencing was performed on CD4+ T cells from blood, cultured in vitro, taken about 7 months after SARS-CoV-2 vaccination. These receptors came from a human donor who had recovered from COVID-19. The CDR3 runs from the conserved cysteine through the conserved F or W. A D gene is named only where the DNA matches it firmly. Clone size is not always given. Where it is, it says once, few, many or a class for expanded clones.

CDR3nt	CDR3aa	j_gene	abundance	v_gene	d_gene
TGCAGTGCAACTGACGGCTACGAGCAGTACTTC	CSATDGYEQYF	TRBJ2-7	.	TRBV20-1	.
TGTGCCAGCACCCCGGGACGGCAATCTAACTATGGCTACACCTTC	CASTPGRQSNYGYTF	TRBJ1-2	few	TRBV7-2	.
TGTGCCAGCAGCCGGGCGGAGGGCGAGCAGTACTTC	CASSRAEGEQYF	TRBJ2-7	.	TRBV4-2	.
TGTGCCAGCAGTTACTCGAATTCCGGGACATCTGGAAACACCATATATTTT	CASSYSNSGTSGNTIYF	TRBJ1-3	.	TRBV6-5	.
TGTGCCAGCAGGGCGACTAGCGGGGGGGCCTGGGAGCAGTTCTTC	CASRATSGGAWEQFF	TRBJ2-1	.	TRBV27	TRBD2
TGTGCCAGCAGCCCACGACAGGAGATGGGCTACACCTTC	CASSPRQEMGYTF	TRBJ1-2	few	TRBV5-4	.
TGTGCCAGCAGCCCAACTAGGGTCGGGGAGCTGTTTTTT	CASSPTRVGELFF	TRBJ2-2	.	TRBV11-2	.
TGTGCCAGCAGCTTGGATAGTACGGCAGATACGCAGTATTTT	CASSLDSTADTQYF	TRBJ2-3	.	TRBV5-5	.
TGTGCCAGCAGTTGGGTCGGTGGCTACACCTTC	CASSWVGGYTF	TRBJ1-2	.	TRBV6-2/TRBV6-3	.
TGTGCCAGTTTCCCGAAGCCCGGGACAGCAAACACCGGGGAGCTGTTTTTT	CASFPKPGTANTGELFF	TRBJ2-2	.	TRBV2	TRBD1
TGTGCCAGCAGCCGAGGTGGGGCACAGAACACTGAAGCTTTCTTT	CASSRGGAQNTEAFF	TRBJ1-1	.	TRBV7-9	.
TGTGCCAGCGGCTTTCAGAGCTATGGCTACACCTTC	CASGFQSYGYTF	TRBJ1-2	.	TRBV5-4	.
TGTGCCAGCAGCTCCGTCAGGGGTTACTATAATTCACCCCTCCACTTT	CASSSVRGYYNSPLHF	TRBJ1-6	.	TRBV5-6	.
TGTGCCAGCACGTGGCCGGGGGTAGACACTGAAGCTTTCTTT	CASTWPGVDTEAFF	TRBJ1-1	.	TRBV7-2	.
TGTGCCAGCAGCAGGGGCGGACAGGGATCCTTTGGGGGCTACACCTTC	CASSRGGQGSFGGYTF	TRBJ1-2	.	TRBV11-3	TRBD1
TGTGCCAGCAGGGCTGGTGGGGCCAACGTCCTGACTTTC	CASRAGGANVLTF	TRBJ2-6	.	TRBV2	.
TGTGCCAGCAGCTTCCGCCCCCCAGATACGCAGTATTTT	CASSFRPPDTQYF	TRBJ2-3	.	TRBV7-2	.
TGTGCCACCAGCAGGGGCCTTAATTCACCCCTCCACTTT	CATSRGLNSPLHF	TRBJ1-6	few	TRBV15	.
TGTGCCACCAGCGGGCGGTATAAAAACATTCAGTACTTC	CATSGRYKNIQYF	TRBJ2-4	.	TRBV15	.
TGTGCCAGCAGCTTAGGGTGGGGGTTCGAGCAGTACTTC	CASSLGWGFEQYF	TRBJ2-7	few	TRBV7-3	.
TGTGCCAGCAGCATAAGGGACAGGGGAGGTCAGCCCCAGCATTTT	CASSIRDRGGQPQHF	TRBJ1-5	.	TRBV6-2/TRBV6-3	TRBD1
TGTGCCAGCAGTGAAATAGGCGGCGGCTATGGCTACACCTTC	CASSEIGGGYGYTF	TRBJ1-2	.	TRBV2	.
TGTGCCAGCAGCGTTGGGGGCGCGGCTAGGGGGTCCCAAGAGACCCAGTACTTC	CASSVGGAARGSQETQYF	TRBJ2-5	few	TRBV9	.
TGTGCCAGCAGAGGGACAGGGGCAGGAAACACCATATATTTT	CASRGTGAGNTIYF	TRBJ1-3	.	TRBV27	TRBD1
TGTGCCACCTCGCGGGGGACAATCTATGGCTACACCTTC	CATSRGTIYGYTF	TRBJ1-2	.	TRBV27	.
TGCGCCAGCAGCCAATGGGGACTGCCGAACACTGAAGCTTTCTTT	CASSQWGLPNTEAFF	TRBJ1-1	.	TRBV4-1	.
TGTGCCAGCAGCAGCCGCGCGGGGGGGCCCTACGAGCAGTACTTC	CASSSRAGGPYEQYF	TRBJ2-7	few	TRBV7-9	TRBD2
TGTGCCAGCAGTCACCGACTAGCGGGAACCACCGGGGAGCTGTTTTTT	CASSHRLAGTTGELFF	TRBJ2-2	.	TRBV6-2/TRBV6-3	TRBD2
TGTGCCAGCAGCTTGGAATGGGGCGGGGGCACTGAAGCTTTCTTT	CASSLEWGGGTEAFF	TRBJ1-1	.	TRBV5-5	.
TGTGCCAGCAGACTCCCAGGGGGCCGGGAGACCCAGTACTTC	CASRLPGGRETQYF	TRBJ2-5	.	TRBV6-1	TRBD1
TGCAGTGCTGTAGCGGGGGGTGTCGGGGAGCTGTTTTTT	CSAVAGGVGELFF	TRBJ2-2	.	TRBV20-1	TRBD2
TGCGCCAGCAGCTTGTCCCTAGCGAGAAACACCGGGGAGCTGTTTTTT	CASSLSLARNTGELFF	TRBJ2-2	.	TRBV5-1	.
TGTGCCAGCAGCGCCGGACAGGGCGGGGGCTACGAGCAGTACTTC	CASSAGQGGGYEQYF	TRBJ2-7	once	TRBV7-3	.
TGTGCCAGCAGTCAGCTGGGGAGCTCCTACAATGAGCAGTTCTTC	CASSQLGSSYNEQFF	TRBJ2-1	.	TRBV7-9	.
TGCGCCAGCAGCCAGCCGGCTAACTCTGGGGCCAACGTCCTGACTTTC	CASSQPANSGANVLTF	TRBJ2-6	.	TRBV5-1	.
TGTGCCAGCAGTGGGGCAGGGGGCTTCGATCAGCCCCAGCATTTT	CASSGAGGFDQPQHF	TRBJ1-5	.	TRBV2	TRBD1
TGTGCCAGCAGAAGTACAGTTGGGAGACAAGAGCAGTTCTTC	CASRSTVGRQEQFF	TRBJ2-1	.	TRBV6-1	.
TGTGCCAGCAGTTTATTTCGGGGCGATCAGCCCCAGCATTTT	CASSLFRGDQPQHF	TRBJ1-5	.	TRBV12-3/TRBV12-4	.
TGTGCCAGCAGAGGACTGGATTACAATGAGCAGTTCTTC	CASRGLDYNEQFF	TRBJ2-1	.	TRBV25-1	.
TGTGCCAGCAGTGAATGGTCTCTACGATCGGGGTATGGCTACACCTTC	CASSEWSLRSGYGYTF	TRBJ1-2	.	TRBV2	.
TGTGCCAGCAGTTTAGTGCCCGCTAACTATGGCTACACCTTC	CASSLVPANYGYTF	TRBJ1-2	few	TRBV27	.
TGCGCCAGCAGCCAAGAGGGCCAGACAGGGGGCGCCTACAATGAGCAGTTCTTC	CASSQEGQTGGAYNEQFF	TRBJ2-1	.	TRBV4-3	TRBD1
TGTGCCAGCAGCTTAGTGGGGACCCGTTCCTACGAGCAGTACTTC	CASSLVGTRSYEQYF	TRBJ2-7	.	TRBV7-9	.
TGCAGTGCATACGGACAGGGGTTCGGCTATGGCTACACCTTC	CSAYGQGFGYGYTF	TRBJ1-2	few	TRBV20-1	TRBD1
TGTGCCAGTGGACCGGGGTCCCAAGAGACCCAGTACTTC	CASGPGSQETQYF	TRBJ2-5	.	TRBV11-2	.
TGTGCCAGCAGCTTGGGAAGGGTTAACTATGGCTACACCTTC	CASSLGRVNYGYTF	TRBJ1-2	once	TRBV5-6	.
TGTGCCAGCAGTTTCCTGAGACCTTTGACTGGCGATACGCAGTATTTT	CASSFLRPLTGDTQYF	TRBJ2-3	.	TRBV6-5	.
TGTGCCAGCAGACGGACCACTAGCACAGATACGCAGTATTTT	CASRRTTSTDTQYF	TRBJ2-3	.	TRBV6-1	.
TGTGCCAGCAGCTCGGGGACAGTCTTGGGGGAGCTGTTTTTT	CASSSGTVLGELFF	TRBJ2-2	.	TRBV11-3	TRBD1